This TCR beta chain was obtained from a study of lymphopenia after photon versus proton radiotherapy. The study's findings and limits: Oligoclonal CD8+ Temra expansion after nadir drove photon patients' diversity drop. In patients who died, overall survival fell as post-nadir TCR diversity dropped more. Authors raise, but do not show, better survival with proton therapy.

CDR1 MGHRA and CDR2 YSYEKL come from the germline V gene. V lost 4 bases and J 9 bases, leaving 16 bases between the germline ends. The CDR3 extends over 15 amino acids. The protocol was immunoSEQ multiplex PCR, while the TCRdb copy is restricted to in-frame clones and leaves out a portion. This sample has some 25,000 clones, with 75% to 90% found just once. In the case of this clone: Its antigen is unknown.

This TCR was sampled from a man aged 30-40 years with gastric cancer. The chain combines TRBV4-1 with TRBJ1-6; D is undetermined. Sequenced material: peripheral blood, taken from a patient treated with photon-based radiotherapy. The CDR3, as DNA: TGCGCCAGCAGCCGACCCGAGTTCGGCAGTTCACCCCTCCACTTT. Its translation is CASSRPEFGSSPLHF.